These T cell receptor beta chains were read from a single sample in a study of shared clonotypes between healthy human individuals. Assay: immunoSEQ multiplex PCR; the TCRdb copy retains only in-frame clones and omits some. The sample holds about 2.4 million clones, just over 90% seen once. The material sequenced was naive CD4+ T cells sorted from blood. These receptors originate from a man between 18 and 29 years old in good health. Both conserved end residues are part of each CDR3. The D gene is left open where the match is weak. Rows give clone size only sometimes, using once, few, many, or a class for an expanded clone.

J,V,D,size,CDR3,DNA
TRBJ2-1,TRBV4-3,-,-,CASSQEPGDNEQFF,TGCGCCAGCAGCCAAGAACCAGGGGATAATGAGCAGTTCTTC
TRBJ2-2,TRBV18,-,-,CASSPLMTGPNTGELFF,TGTGCCAGCTCACCTCTAATGACAGGACCCAACACCGGGGAGCTGTTTTTT
TRBJ2-1,TRBV5-1,-,-,CASSEDPGINNEQFF,TGCGCCAGCAGCGAGGACCCAGGGATAAACAATGAGCAGTTCTTC
TRBJ2-2,TRBV4-1,TRBD2,-,CASSQPTSGRASGELFF,TGCGCCAGCAGCCAACCAACTAGCGGGAGGGCCTCCGGGGAGCTGTTTTTT
TRBJ2-5,TRBV28,TRBD2,-,CASRAAGGLETQYF,TGTGCCAGCAGGGCTGCGGGGGGGTTAGAGACCCAGTACTTC
TRBJ2-7,TRBV11-1,TRBD2,-,CASSLGTSGLYEQYF,TGTGCCAGCAGCTTAGGGACTAGCGGGCTCTACGAGCAGTACTTC
TRBJ1-2,TRBV2,-,-,CASSVFPGDGYTF,TGTGCCAGCAGTGTCTTCCCTGGGGATGGCTACACCTTC
TRBJ1-6,TRBV6-6,TRBD1,-,CASSSKQGAVNSPLHF,TGTGCCAGCAGTTCCAAGCAGGGGGCGGTGAATTCACCCCTCCACTTT
TRBJ1-4,TRBV4-1,TRBD1,-,CASSQVAGQGREKLFF,TGCGCCAGCAGCCAAGTTGCGGGACAGGGTAGAGAAAAACTGTTTTTT
TRBJ2-7,TRBV11-2,-,-,CASSLGTVGGEQYF,TGTGCCAGCAGCTTAGGGACAGTCGGGGGGGAGCAGTACTTC
TRBJ2-7,TRBV18,-,-,CASSHVNSYEQYF,TGTGCCAGCTCACACGTGAACTCCTACGAGCAGTACTTC
TRBJ2-1,TRBV7-2,-,-,CASSLRTVVTNEQFF,TGTGCCAGCAGCTTACGGACAGTGGTAACTAATGAGCAGTTCTTC
TRBJ2-5,TRBV7-6,-,-,CASSPSFGIAYQETQYF,TGTGCCAGCAGCCCCTCTTTCGGGATCGCGTACCAAGAGACCCAGTACTTC
TRBJ2-7,TRBV30,-,-,CAWSAEEQYF,TGTGCCTGGAGTGCTGAGGAGCAGTACTTC
TRBJ1-3,TRBV5-1,-,-,CASSLDRGGNTIYF,TGCGCCAGCAGTTTAGACCGGGGAGGAAACACCATATATTTT
TRBJ1-2,TRBV20-1,-,few,CSAKDYGYTF,TGCAGTGCTAAAGACTATGGCTACACCTTC